Each of the 3 T cell receptor beta chains below was sequenced from the same sample in a study of blood T cells in healthy people across ages. For the second PCR, which ran for roughly 6 to 12 cycles, a sample-barcoded 5' primer and a J-beta primer mix were used. TCRdb ran MiXCR on the 5' RACE reads and lists one entry per CDR3 protein. The sample includes a few hundred thousand distinct CDR3 sequences, over 45% seen only once; the top ten take under 65%. The sample consisted of blood. The receptor set was obtained from a man aged 60 to 69 in good health.

This clonotype was seen only a few times. The rearrangement joins TRBV20-1 to TRBJ2-1; D is uncertain. Trimming removed 0 bases at V and 6 bases at J, with 12 bases between. The CDR3 has 14 amino acids. Germline values: CDR1 DFQATT, CDR2 SNEGSKA (reference sequence). The CDR3 loop reads CSARDGRGPNEQFF. CDR3 DNA: TGCAGTGCTAGAGACGGCCGAGGCCCCAATGAGCAGTTCTTC.

The rearrangement links TRBV27 to TRBJ2-7; 11 bases fit TRBD1. The CDR3 has 14 residues. J gave up 4 bases and V 7 bases, and 6 bases lay outside the gene matches. The germline V gene encodes CDR1 MNHEY and CDR2 SMNVEV (reference sequence). This CDR3 reads CASTSGQGAYEQYF. CDR3 sequence (DNA): TGTGCCAGCACTTCCGGACAGGGGGCTTACGAGCAGTACTTC.

This clonotype appeared a few times. The junction differs from germline at one of its ends, possibly a read error. The rearrangement links TRBV28 to TRBJ2-5; 8 nucleotides align to TRBD1. CDR3 length: 18 residues. The germline V gene encodes CDR1 MDHEN and CDR2 SYDVKM. The CDR3 sequence is CASSPFRGRLMYQETQYF. The CDR3 DNA reads as TGTGCTAGCAGCCCGTTCAGGGGGCGATTGATGTATCAAGAGACCCAGTACTTC.